The clone carrying this T cell receptor (beta chain) was seen at least ten times. Its antigen is as yet unknown. Building the TCR beta libraries relied on iRepertoire HTBI primers, and CDR3 regions underwent Arm-PCR. Original processing methods: Across the samples, identification revealed 55 to 80 TRBV and about 15 TRBJ segments. One entry per CDR3 protein results from TCRdb running MiXCR on the multiplex PCR reads. V and J calls and clone size were set by TCRdb, not the authors. The sample gives a few hundred thousand distinct CDR3 sequences, around 17% of which show up once; approximately 30% is in the top ten. Germline loops: CDR1 LGHDT, CDR2 YNNKEL (reference sequence). Germline trimming cut 4 bases from V and 5 bases from J; bases unmatched to any gene: 7. The CDR3 loop spans 14 amino acids. This specimen comes from a study of regulatory T cells in long-lasting Graves disease. Findings and limits, study-wide: Persistent patients had a count of shared public clonotypes (around 2,500) that exceeded that of new patients (around 910). Possibly, accuracy suffered from the small sample size.

Time point described: newly diagnosed GD, antithyroid drugs for less than 3 months. Construction of the TCR library relied on RNA isolated from PBMCs. This same sample was also part of a study on T cells in Graves' hyperthyroidism and ophthalmopathy. Turning to that study: HTBI primers were the set used in a first-round RT-PCR of the TCR CDR3.

The chain combines TRBV3-1 with TRBJ2-5, with 7 bases fitting TRBD1. This specimen consisted of peripheral blood mononuclear cells (PBMCs), obtained at new diagnosis, from a patient treated with antithyroid drugs. This TCR came from a middle-aged man with Graves disease. The CDR3 here is CASSPPGQWETQYF. Here the CDR3 DNA reads TGTGCCAGCAGCCCCCCGGGACAGTGGGAGACCCAGTACTTC.